This T cell receptor beta chain was retrieved from a study of blood T cell repertoires in COVID-19. Whole-study context: Whether acute or convalescent, the COVID-19 samples came from the United States, Italy and Spain.

Per the study methods: Reference gene primer amplification gave nucleated cell count estimates. Some clones are missing from TCRdb's copy, which holds only in-frame ones; the method was immunoSEQ multiplex PCR. D and trimming were read from the DNA, whereas the V and J calls and clone size are those reported in that table. The data show 100,000 to 150,000 clones, with 65% to 90% seen just once and 27% held by the top ten. Germline V CDR1 and CDR2: LGHNT, FRNRAP. The V segment lost 2 bases and the J segment 4 bases; nucleotides outside the gene matches: 5. There are 16 residues in the CDR3. The gene calls are TRBV12-5 and TRBJ2-1; the match to TRBD2 covers 10 bases. The sequenced sample was peripheral blood. The TCR originated in a woman of 80 years or more with acute or convalescent COVID-19. The CDR3 here is CASGLTTSGAYNEQFF. CDR3 bases: TGTGCTAGTGGTTTGACCACTAGCGGGGCTTACAATGAGCAGTTCTTC. The complete variable domain, with remaining parts taken from reference TRBV12-5 and TRBJ2-1, reads DARVTQTPRHKVTEMGQEVTMRCQPILGHNTVFWYRQTMMQGLELLAYFRNRAPLDDSGMPKDRFSAEMPDATLATLKIQPSEPRDSAVYFCASGLTTSGAYNEQFFGPGTRLTVL.